These 24 T cell receptor beta chains originate from one sample sequenced in a study of breast tumors, draining lymph nodes, adjacent tissues. Axillary draining lymph nodes of breast cancer patients supplied the node samples. MiXCR was run by TCRdb on the multiplex PCR reads, yielding one entry per CDR3 protein. The table includes tens of thousands of distinct CDR3 sequences, around 29% detected once. The material sequenced was axillary lymph node tissue. These receptors were taken from a female donor with breast cancer. Some clones in this sample may be carry-over from other donors' samples.

A few counts support this clonotype. This sequence joins TRBV14 and TRBJ1-1, with D perhaps matching TRBD1 (6 bases). Trimming stripped 0 bases from V and 11 bases from J, with 13 bases between. The CDR3 has 13 residues. Germline V CDR1 and CDR2: SGHDN, FVKESK. The CDR3 protein is CASSQDRGGGAFF. Written as DNA, the CDR3 is TGTGCCAGCAGCCAAGATAGAGGAGGGGGGGCTTTCTTT.

This rearrangement joins TRBV12-3 or TRBV12-4 to TRBJ2-5; D perhaps matches TRBD2 (5 bases). The CDR3 covers 14 residues. The V end was cut by 6 bases, the J end by 2 bases, with 13 bases between. DNA of the CDR3: TGTGCCAGCAGAAGGGAGCAGCCTCAAGAGACCCAGTACTTC. Its protein is CASRREQPQETQYF.

The chain combines TRBV30 with TRBJ1-1; no reliable D call. The CDR3 is 15 amino acids. Germline CDR1 and CDR2: GTSNPN and SVGIG (reference sequence). Trimming removed 0 bases at V and 3 bases at J, with 14 bases between. CDR3 in DNA: TGTGCCTGGAGTGTTTGGGGAGCCTCGGACACTGAAGCTTTCTTT. Protein: CAWSVWGASDTEAFF.

Remarks on this clonotype: A much larger clone is a single base away; this may be a read error. The chain carries TRBV14 and TRBJ2-1; 7 bases are a match to TRBD2. The CDR3 covers 17 residues. In germline, CDR1 is SGHDN, CDR2 FVKESK. The CDR3 bases are TGTGCCAGCAGCCCCCGGGCCGGGGGGTGGTCCTACACTGAGCAGTTCTTC. This codes for CASSPRAGGWSYTEQFF. The full variable domain, completed using reference TRBV14 and TRBJ2-1, is EAGVTQFPSHSVIEKGQTVTLRCDPISGHDNLYWYRRVMGKEIKFLLHFVKESKQDESGMPNNRFLAERTGGTYSTLKVQPAELEDSGVYFCASSPRAGGWSYTEQFFGPGTRLTVL.

This clonotype showed up just a few times. This chain uses TRBV27 with TRBJ2-3; TRBD1 or TRBD2 may be the D gene (5 bases each). Trimming shortened V by 3 bases and J by 2 bases, and 9 bases separated the two germline ends. The CDR3 has 14 amino acids. Germline loops: CDR1 MNHEY, CDR2 SMNVEV (reference sequence). The CDR3 sequence is CASSLGVFTDTQYF. The CDR3 DNA is TGTGCCAGCAGTTTGGGGGTTTTCACAGATACGCAGTATTTT.

With respect to this clonotype: The junction differs from germline at one of its ends, possibly a read error. The chain joins TRBV20-1 to TRBJ2-3; 13 bases map to TRBD2. The CDR3 consists of 20 residues. The germline CDR1 and CDR2 sequences are DFQATT and SNEGSKA (reference sequence). The CDR3: CSAGDSGTSGTSPSTDTQYF. The CDR3 nucleotides are TGCAGTGCTGGAGATAGCGGGACTAGCGGGACAAGCCCTAGCACAGATACGCAGTATTTT.

The chain uses TRBV9 and TRBJ1-1; D is unclear. This CDR3 spans 13 amino acids. The germline V and J ends were trimmed by 5 bases and 6 bases, with 14 bases remaining between them. Germline values: CDR1 SGDLS, CDR2 YYNGEE. As DNA, the CDR3 is TGTGCCAGCAGTTCTACTTGGTCGTCTGAAGCTTTCTTT. It encodes CASSSTWSSEAFF.

This clonotype was recorded at least ten times. The chain is built from TRBV3-1 and TRBJ2-5, with D unclear. The germline V gene encodes CDR1 LGHDT and CDR2 YNNKEL (reference sequence). This CDR3 contains 10 residues. Trimming took 9 bases from V and 7 from J, leaving 9 bases between them. The CDR3 here is CASSSATQYF. CDR3 nucleotides: TGTGCCAGTAGTTCCGCGACCCAGTACTTC.

This clonotype was picked up many times. This rearrangement joins TRBV6-5 to TRBJ1-2; D perhaps matches TRBD1 (6 bases). The CDR3 is made up of 15 amino acids. V lost 5 bases to trimming and J lost 7 bases, with 20 bases between them. Per germline, CDR1 MNHEY and CDR2 SVGAGI. CDR3 bases: TGTGCCAGCAGTCACCGTGAGACACAGGGACGTGGCTACACCTTC. It translates to CASSHRETQGRGYTF.

The sample holds many counts of this clonotype. V and J are TRBV30 and TRBJ2-5, with D perhaps TRBD2 (5 bases). Germline V lookup: CDR1 GTSNPN, CDR2 SVGIG (reference sequence). Trimming removed 7 bases from V and 0 bases from J, with 18 bases in between. The CDR3 length is 15 residues. DNA of the CDR3: TGTGCCTATCAAAAATCGTTAGCGTACCAAGAGACCCAGTACTTC. Protein sequence: CAYQKSLAYQETQYF.

This clonotype was recorded many times. The CDR3 region is CSAFSPGLAYNEQFF. The CDR3 nucleotides are TGCAGTGCTTTCTCCCCGGGACTGGCCTACAATGAGCAGTTCTTC. The V gene is TRBV20-1, the J gene TRBJ2-1, with D perhaps matching TRBD2 (6 bases). The V end lost 5 bases, the J end lost 2 bases, and 16 bases lay between the germline ends. The CDR3 is 15 amino acids. CDR1 is DFQATT and CDR2 is SNEGSKA in the germline V gene (reference sequence).

This clonotype was counted at least ten times. This chain uses TRBV4-3 with TRBJ1-2; possibly TRBD1 for D (6 bases). The CDR3 contains 13 residues. Germline loops: CDR1 LGHNA, CDR2 YSLEER. V dropped 0 bases and J dropped 8 bases, with 10 bases sitting between them. CDR3 sequence reads: CASSQDGGLGYTF. The CDR3 DNA follows: TGCGCCAGCAGCCAAGACGGGGGGCTCGGCTACACCTTC.

The table lists this clonotype with many counts. The chain links TRBV20-1 to TRBJ2-3, with D possibly matching TRBD1 (5 bases). This CDR3 is built from 16 residues. Germline V gives CDR1 DFQATT, CDR2 SNEGSKA (reference sequence). V lost 6 bases to trimming and J lost 3 bases, with 22 bases between them. In nucleotides, the CDR3 is TGCAGTGCCCCTATAGGGGCTTTACCGACTACAGATACGCAGTATTTT. Encoded protein: CSAPIGALPTTDTQYF.

This clonotype came up many times. The J gene is TRBJ2-7, the V gene TRBV6-1; D call uncertain. The CDR3 extends over 13 amino acids. V was trimmed by 3 bases and J by 2 bases, leaving 8 bases between them. Germline V CDR1 and CDR2: MNHNS, SASEGT. Here the CDR3 DNA reads TGTGCCAGCAGTGAGTCGGAGCCCTACGAGCAGTACTTC. It codes for CASSESEPYEQYF.

This clonotype was seen ten or more times. The chain has TRBV9 and TRBJ2-1, with D possibly matching TRBD2 (6 bases). Looked up from germline, CDR1 is SGDLS and CDR2 is YYNGEE. There are 14 residues in the CDR3. Trimming cost V 1 base and J 6 bases, with 11 bases left between them. CDR3 amino acids: CASSVSGVLNEQFF. CDR3 coding DNA: TGTGCCAGCAGCGTATCGGGGGTGCTCAATGAGCAGTTCTTC.

This clonotype was picked up many times. The chain carries TRBV20-1 and TRBJ2-7; the D gene is possibly TRBD2 (6 bases). The CDR3 is 15 residues long. Trimming pared 0 bases from V and 5 bases from J, leaving 17 bases between. Germline V CDR1 and CDR2: DFQATT, SNEGSKA (reference sequence). In DNA, the CDR3 is TGCAGTGCTAGAGATCCCCGGGAGTACACCCACGAGCAGTACTTC. Its protein is CSARDPREYTHEQYF.

This clonotype was counted at least ten times. This rearrangement joins TRBV5-6 to TRBJ2-3, with 9 bases that match TRBD1. Germline V gene sequence: CDR1 SGHDT, CDR2 YYEEEE. This CDR3 comprises 16 residues. Trimming cost V 4 bases and J 0 bases; bases outside gene matches: 6. In DNA form, the CDR3 reads TGTGCCAGCAGCCTCGGACAGGGGAGAAGCACAGATACGCAGTATTTT. Protein: CASSLGQGRSTDTQYF.

This clonotype was picked up many times. The CDR3 is CASRPDGSLGQPQHF. CDR3 DNA sequence: TGTGCCAGCAGACCTGACGGTAGCCTAGGTCAGCCCCAGCATTTT. This chain links TRBV6-1 with TRBJ1-5; D call uncertain. The germline V gene encodes CDR1 MNHNS and CDR2 SASEGT. Trimming stripped 6 bases from V and 6 bases from J, with 18 bases between. The CDR3 runs to 15 residues.

Worth noting for this clonotype: This CDR3 is missing its conserved last phenylalanine or tryptophan, likely due to a read error. V is TRBV2 and J is TRBJ2-3, with a weak D call TRBD2 (5 bases). There are 13 residues in the CDR3. Germline CDR1 and CDR2: SNHLY and FYNNEI. Trimming shortened V by 11 bases and J by 4 bases, and 16 bases separated the two germline ends. CDR3 sequence (DNA): TGTGCCTGCGGGTGGCAGTCGGCAGATACGCAGTATCTT. It is translated as CACGWQSADTQYL.

The table lists this clonotype with many counts. This rearrangement joins TRBV4-1 to TRBJ2-7; 10 bases fit TRBD1. Trimming removed 4 bases from V and 6 bases from J; junction bases left unmatched: 18. The germline V gene encodes CDR1 MGHRA and CDR2 YSYEKL. The CDR3 totals 18 residues. The CDR3 DNA follows: TGCGCCAGCAGCCCAGCGGCCCAAACGGACAGGGGGTCGGGCGAGCAGTACTTC. This gives the protein CASSPAAQTDRGSGEQYF.

This clonotype was counted at least ten times. J is TRBJ2-1 and V is TRBV12-3 or TRBV12-4; 10 bases line up with TRBD2. V was pared by 0 bases and J by 6 bases, with 2 bases of the junction left unmatched. The CDR3 has 15 residues. CDR3: CASSLATSGLNEQFF. As DNA, the CDR3 is TGTGCCAGCAGTTTAGCGACTAGCGGGCTCAATGAGCAGTTCTTC.

This clonotype was seen ten or more times. The chain carries TRBV30 and TRBJ1-4, with D maybe TRBD1 (6 bases). Per the germline V gene, CDR1 is GTSNPN and CDR2 is SVGIG (reference sequence). V lost 1 base to trimming and J lost 10 bases, with 16 bases between them. This CDR3 is 14 amino acids long. This chain's CDR3 is CAWSGGAPTGKLFF. The DNA for the CDR3 is TGTGCCTGGAGTGGGGGGGCACCTACTGGAAAACTGTTTTTT.

This clonotype has only a few counts. One end of the junction is discordant with germline, which a read error may explain. The chain joins TRBV6-5 to TRBJ2-2; 7 nucleotides align to TRBD1. The CDR3 contains 17 residues. Germline assignment: CDR1 MNHEY and CDR2 SVGAGI. The CDR3 coding sequence is TGTGCCAGCAGTCACTCGAACGAGGGGGCACGCACCGGGGAGCTGTTTTTT. Protein: CASSHSNEGARTGELFF.

This clonotype was recorded at least ten times. The chain is built from TRBV19 and TRBJ2-7, with 10 bases lining up with TRBD2. The germline V gene encodes CDR1 LNHDA and CDR2 SQIVND (reference sequence). CDR3 length: 15 amino acids. V lost 5 bases and J lost 3; bases outside the gene matches: 7. The CDR3 region has the DNA TGTGCCAGTAGTCTGAAGCGGGAGGGCGGCTACGAGCAGTACTTC. Encoded protein: CASSLKREGGYEQYF. Together with reference TRBV19 and TRBJ2-7, the CDR3 gives the full variable domain: DGGITQSPKYLFRKEGQNVTLSCEQNLNHDAMYWYRQDPGQGLRLIYYSQIVNDFQKGDIAEGYSVSREKKESFPLTVTSAQKNPTAFYLCASSLKREGGYEQYFGPGTRLTVT.